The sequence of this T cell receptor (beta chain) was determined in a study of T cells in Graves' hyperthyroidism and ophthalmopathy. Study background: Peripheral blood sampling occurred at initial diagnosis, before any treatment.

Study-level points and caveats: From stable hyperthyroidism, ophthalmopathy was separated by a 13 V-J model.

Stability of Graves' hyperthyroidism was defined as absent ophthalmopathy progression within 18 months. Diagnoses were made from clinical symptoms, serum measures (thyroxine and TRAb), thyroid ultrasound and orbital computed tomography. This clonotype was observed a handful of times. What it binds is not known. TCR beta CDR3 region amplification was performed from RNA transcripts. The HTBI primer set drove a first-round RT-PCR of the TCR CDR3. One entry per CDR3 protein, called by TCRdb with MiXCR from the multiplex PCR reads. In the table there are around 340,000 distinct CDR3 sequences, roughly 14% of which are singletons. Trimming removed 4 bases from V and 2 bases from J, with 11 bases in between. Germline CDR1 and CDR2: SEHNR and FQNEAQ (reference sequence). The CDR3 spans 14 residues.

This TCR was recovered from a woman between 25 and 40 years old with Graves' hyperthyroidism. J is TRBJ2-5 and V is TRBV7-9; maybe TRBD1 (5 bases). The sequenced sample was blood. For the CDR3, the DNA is TGTGCCAGCAGCTCGCTTCAGGGACAAGAGACCCAGTACTTC. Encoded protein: CASSSLQGQETQYF.